The T cell receptor (beta chain) described here comes from a study of cytomegalovirus exposure and HLA in healthy donors. In this sample, this clone turned up once. The primer mix had 60 Vbeta and 13 Jbeta primers. The method was immunoSEQ multiplex PCR; TCRdb's version includes in-frame clones alone and lacks a portion of them. There are 100,000 to 150,000 clones in the sample; over 65% occur only once, and roughly 3.6% lies in the top ten. The CDR3 runs to 14 residues. Between the trimmed V and J ends, which lost 5 bases and 1 base, there was a span of 9 bases. Germline V gene lookup returns CDR1 SGHVS and CDR2 FQNEAQ.

Sequencing input: PBMCs. This sequence joins TRBV7-8 and TRBJ1-5, with D perhaps TRBD1 (5 bases). The sequence derives from a man under 40 in good health and CMV-seronegative. The CDR3 DNA sequence: TGTGCCAGCAGCATAGACAGAAGCAATCAGCCCCAGCATTTT. It translates to CASSIDRSNQPQHF.